Following are 9 T cell receptor beta chains from one sample sequenced in a study of T cell repertoires in cytomegalovirus infection. TCRdb reprocessed the reads via MiXCR and lists one record per CDR3 protein. Among a few hundred thousand distinct CDR3 sequences listed, under 20% were seen once. The sequencing input was PBMCs. All receptors derive from a human donor in good health (CMV status not recorded). Some clones in this sample may be carry-over from other donors' samples.

As DNA, the CDR3 is TGTGCCAGCAGTTCTACGTATTATAGCAATCAGCCCCAGCATTTT. Translation: CASSSTYYSNQPQHF. This rearrangement joins TRBV12-3 or TRBV12-4 to TRBJ1-5; D uncertain. The CDR3 runs 15 residues. With 4 bases removed from V and 0 bases from J, the gap between germline ends came to 10 bases.

This clonotype was picked up a small number of times. V is TRBV28 and J is TRBJ1-3; D remains ambiguous. Germline values: CDR1 MDHEN, CDR2 SYDVKM. This CDR3 comprises 14 residues. Trimming removed 1 base at V and 1 base at J, with 5 bases between. The CDR3 is CASSLFGSGNTIYF. CDR3 nucleotides: TGTGCCAGCAGTTTATTCGGGTCTGGAAACACCATATATTTT.

This clonotype was seen ten or more times. Sequence at one end of the junction differs from germline and may be a read error. The V call is TRBV7-3, the J call TRBJ2-1; 12 nucleotides line up with TRBD2. Germline V gives CDR1 SGHTA, CDR2 FQGTGA. The CDR3 loop spans 15 amino acids. The CDR3 here is CASSLAGGPSNEQFF. The CDR3 coding sequence is TGCGCCAGCAGCCTAGCGGGGGGGCCGAGTAATGAGCAGTTCTTC. Drawing the rest from reference TRBV7-3 and TRBJ2-1, the complete variable domain is GAGVSQTPSNKVTEKGKYVELRCDPISGHTALYWYRQSLGQGPEFLIYFQGTGAADDSGLPNDRFFAVRPEGSVSTLKIQRTERGDSAVYLCASSLAGGPSNEQFFGPGTRLTVL.

The chain links TRBV7-8 to TRBJ2-7; D perhaps matches TRBD1 (5 bases). This CDR3 region has 13 residues. V lost 6 bases, J lost 0 bases, and 9 bases lay in between. Looked up from germline, CDR1 is SGHVS and CDR2 is FQNEAQ. CDR3 nucleotide sequence: TGTGCCAGCAGGGCGACAGCCTCCTACGAGCAGTACTTC. It encodes CASRATASYEQYF.

The chain links TRBV12-3 or TRBV12-4 to TRBJ2-5; 9 bases map to TRBD2. The CDR3 consists of 14 residues. The ends lost 5 bases at V and 5 bases at J; junction bases unmatched: 6. The CDR3 bases are TGTGCCAGCAGTGTAGGGACTAGCAGGGAGACCCAGTACTTC. This codes for CASSVGTSRETQYF.

There are many counts of this clonotype. The chain links TRBV20-1 to TRBJ2-1, with TRBD2 matching over 11 bases. This CDR3 contains 16 residues. The ends lost 3 bases at V and 4 bases at J; junction bases unmatched: 8. Germline values: CDR1 DFQATT, CDR2 SNEGSKA (reference sequence). The CDR3 nucleotides are TGCAGTGCTAGGACACTACTAGCGGGGGATTACAATGAGCAGTTCTTC. It translates to CSARTLLAGDYNEQFF.

V gene TRBV5-1 combines with J gene TRBJ2-5; D is uncertain. Germline V gene lookup returns CDR1 SGHRS and CDR2 YFSETQ. CDR3 size: 14 residues. V dropped 0 bases and J dropped 2 bases, with 8 bases sitting between them. CDR3 in amino acids: CASSLGEPQETQYF. The CDR3 coding sequence is TGCGCCAGCAGCTTGGGGGAACCACAAGAGACCCAGTACTTC.

This clonotype has ten or more counts. The chain combines TRBV6-6 with TRBJ2-7; 7 positions match TRBD1. This CDR3 spans 14 amino acids. With 0 bases clipped from V and 4 bases from J, the junction kept 3 bases outside the gene matches. From germline, CDR1 is MNHNY and CDR2 SVGAGI (reference sequence). CDR3 in DNA: TGTGCCAGCAGTTACTCAGGGGGCGGGTACGAGCAGTACTTC. This translates into CASSYSGGGYEQYF.

The chain carries TRBV5-6 and TRBJ2-3; D perhaps matches TRBD1 (6 bases). The V and J ends lost 2 bases and 4 bases respectively, with 20 bases between them. The CDR3 is 17 amino acids. Germline CDR1 and CDR2: SGHDT and YYEEEE. CDR3 nucleotides: TGTGCCAGCAGCTTCCTCTCGGGACACCCCACCCCAGATACGCAGTATTTT. It codes for CASSFLSGHPTPDTQYF.